These 2 T cell receptor beta chains were all obtained from the same sample, sequenced in a study of shared T cell receptors in the human thymus. The method was immunoSEQ multiplex PCR; TCRdb's version includes in-frame clones alone and lacks a portion of them. The repertoire includes 500,000 to 850,000 clones, 80% to 90% of them detected once, and roughly 0.0086% sits in the top ten. The same data also went into a second study, on human thymus T cells.

The source material was thymocytes. All receptors derive from a boy less than two years old with a congenital heart defect.

The rearrangement links TRBV6-1 to TRBJ2-3; the D gene is possibly TRBD1 (6 bases). V was trimmed by 1 base and J by 3 bases, leaving 8 bases between them. Per the germline V gene, CDR1 is MNHNS and CDR2 is SASEGT. There are 14 residues in the CDR3. DNA of the CDR3: TGTGCCAGCAGTGAAGGGCAGGGGACAGATACGCAGTATTTT. This translates into CASSEGQGTDTQYF.

For this clone: The junction and the germline gene differ at one end; a read error may be behind it. This chain links TRBV4-1 with TRBJ2-4; 7 bases align to TRBD1. The CDR3 consists of 16 residues. The germline CDR1 and CDR2 sequences are MGHRA and YSYEKL. The CDR3 DNA reads as TGCGCCAGCAGCCACCCGGGACAGATCATCAAAAACAATCAGTACTTC. Residues: CASSHPGQIIKNNQYF.